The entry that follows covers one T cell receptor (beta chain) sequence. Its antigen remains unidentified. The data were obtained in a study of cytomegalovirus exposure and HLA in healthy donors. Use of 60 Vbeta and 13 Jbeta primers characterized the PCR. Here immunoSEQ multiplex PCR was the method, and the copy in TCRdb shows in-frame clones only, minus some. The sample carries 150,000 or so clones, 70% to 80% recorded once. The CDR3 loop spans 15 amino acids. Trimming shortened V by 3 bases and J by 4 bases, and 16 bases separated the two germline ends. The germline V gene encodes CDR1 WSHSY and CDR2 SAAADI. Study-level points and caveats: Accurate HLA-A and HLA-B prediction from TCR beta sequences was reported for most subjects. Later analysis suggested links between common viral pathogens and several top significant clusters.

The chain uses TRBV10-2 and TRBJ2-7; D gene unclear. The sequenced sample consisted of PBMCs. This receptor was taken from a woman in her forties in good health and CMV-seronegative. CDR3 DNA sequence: TGCGCCAGCAGTGATAGTGAAACGGTTCGATACGAGCAGTACTTC. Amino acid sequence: CASSDSETVRYEQYF.